The clone carrying this T cell receptor beta chain was counted between two and nine times. There are 15 residues in the CDR3. Germline CDR1 MGHDK, CDR2 SYGVNS. Germline trimming cut 1 base from V and 3 bases from J; bases unmatched to any gene: 6. The study drew at least one pre-ART and at least two post-ART PBMC samples from every donor. Among participants with HIV, every one received treatment in the United States. These data come from a study of long-term antiretroviral therapy in people with HIV. With survey level as its setting, the immunoSEQ assay was v3.0. Repertoires were generated with immunoSEQ multiplex PCR, while TCRdb's copy carries only in-frame clones and drops some. The table records about 23,000 clones, roughly 90% of them present only once.

The TCR originated in a man in his 60s with HIV. The chain has TRBV25-1 and TRBJ2-7, with 7 bases aligning to TRBD1. The material was unsorted PBMCs, obtained 0.6 years after starting antiretroviral therapy. Here the CDR3 DNA reads TGTGCCAGCAGTGAATCAAACAGGGGCCGCTACGAGCAGTACTTC. This sequence encodes CASSESNRGRYEQYF.